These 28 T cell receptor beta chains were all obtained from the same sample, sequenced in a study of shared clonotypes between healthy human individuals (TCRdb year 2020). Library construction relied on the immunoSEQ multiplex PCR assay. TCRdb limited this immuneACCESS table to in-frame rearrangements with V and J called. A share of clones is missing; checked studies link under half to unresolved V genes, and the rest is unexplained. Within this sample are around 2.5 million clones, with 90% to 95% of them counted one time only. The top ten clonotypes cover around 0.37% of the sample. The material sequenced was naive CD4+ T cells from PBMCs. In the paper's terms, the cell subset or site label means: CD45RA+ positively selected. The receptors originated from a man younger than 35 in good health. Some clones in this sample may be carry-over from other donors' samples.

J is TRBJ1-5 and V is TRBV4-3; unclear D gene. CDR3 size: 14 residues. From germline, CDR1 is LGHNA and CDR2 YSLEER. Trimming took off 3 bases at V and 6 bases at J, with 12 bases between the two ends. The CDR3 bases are TGCGCCAGCAGCCAGGGGAGGTTAGGTCAGCCCCAGCATTTT. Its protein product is CASSQGRLGQPQHF.

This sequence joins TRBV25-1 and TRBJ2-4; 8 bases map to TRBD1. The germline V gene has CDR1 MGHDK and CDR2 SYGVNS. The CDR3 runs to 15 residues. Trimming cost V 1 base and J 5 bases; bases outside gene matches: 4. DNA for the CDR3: TGTGCCAGCAGTGAATTATCAGGGGGCGAAAACATTCAGTACTTC. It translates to CASSELSGGENIQYF.

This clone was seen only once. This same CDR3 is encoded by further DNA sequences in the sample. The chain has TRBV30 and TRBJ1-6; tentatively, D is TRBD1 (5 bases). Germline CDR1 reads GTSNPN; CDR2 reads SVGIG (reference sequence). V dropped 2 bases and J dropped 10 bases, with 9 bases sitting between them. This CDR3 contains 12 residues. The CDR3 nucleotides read TGTGCCTGGAGTCCGGGGGACTCACCCCTCCACTTT. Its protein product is CAWSPGDSPLHF. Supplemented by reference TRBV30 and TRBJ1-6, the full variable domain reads SQTIHQWPATLVQPVGSPLSLECTVEGTSNPNLYWYRQAAGRGLQLLFYSVGIGQISSEVPQNLSASRPQDRQFILSSKKLLLSDSGFYLCAWSPGDSPLHFGNGTRLTVT.

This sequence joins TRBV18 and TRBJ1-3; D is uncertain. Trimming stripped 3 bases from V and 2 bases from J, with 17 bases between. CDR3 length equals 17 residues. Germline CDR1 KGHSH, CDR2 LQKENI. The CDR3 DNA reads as TGTGCCAGCTCACCGCAACCCCCCCGAGCAGCTGGAAACACCATATATTTT. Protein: CASSPQPPRAAGNTIYF. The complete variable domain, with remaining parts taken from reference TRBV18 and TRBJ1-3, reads NAGVMQNPRHLVRRRGQEARLRCSPMKGHSHVYWYRQLPEEGLKFMVYLQKENIIDESGMPKERFSAEFPKEGPSILRIQQVVRGDSAAYFCASSPQPPRAAGNTIYFGEGSWLTVV.

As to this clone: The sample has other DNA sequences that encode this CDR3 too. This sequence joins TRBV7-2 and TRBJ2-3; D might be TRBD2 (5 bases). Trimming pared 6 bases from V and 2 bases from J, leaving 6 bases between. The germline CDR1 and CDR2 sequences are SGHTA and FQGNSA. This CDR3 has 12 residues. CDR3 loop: CASSLATDTQYF. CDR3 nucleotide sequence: TGTGCCAGCAGTCTAGCCACAGATACGCAGTATTTT.

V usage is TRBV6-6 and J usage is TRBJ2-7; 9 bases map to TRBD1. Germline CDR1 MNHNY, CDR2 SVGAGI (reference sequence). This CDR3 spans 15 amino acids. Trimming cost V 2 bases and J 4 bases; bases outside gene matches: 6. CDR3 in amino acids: CASSYGGTGSYEQYF. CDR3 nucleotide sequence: TGTGCCAGCAGTTACGGGGGGACAGGGTCATACGAGCAGTACTTC.

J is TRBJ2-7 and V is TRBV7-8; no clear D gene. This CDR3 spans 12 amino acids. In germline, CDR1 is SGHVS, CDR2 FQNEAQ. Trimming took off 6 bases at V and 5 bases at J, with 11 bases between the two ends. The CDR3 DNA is TGTGCCAGCAGTTCAGTCGGCCACGAGCAGTACTTC. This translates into CASSSVGHEQYF.

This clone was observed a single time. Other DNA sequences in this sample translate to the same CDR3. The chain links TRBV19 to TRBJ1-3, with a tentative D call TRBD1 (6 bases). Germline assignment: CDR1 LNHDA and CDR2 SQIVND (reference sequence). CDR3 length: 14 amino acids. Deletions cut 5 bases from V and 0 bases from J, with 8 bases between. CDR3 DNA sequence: TGTGCCAGTAGTTCGGGGGCCTCTGGAAACACCATATATTTT. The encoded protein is CASSSGASGNTIYF.

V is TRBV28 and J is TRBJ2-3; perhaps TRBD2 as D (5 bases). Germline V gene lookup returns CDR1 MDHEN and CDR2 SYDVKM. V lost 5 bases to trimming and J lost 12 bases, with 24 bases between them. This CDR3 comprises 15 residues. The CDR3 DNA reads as TGTGCCAGCAGTCCCGTATACCCTCAAGCGGTCATACAGTATTTT. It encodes CASSPVYPQAVIQYF.

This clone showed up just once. The chain's CDR3 is CASSYLREQYF. As DNA, the CDR3 is TGTGCCAGCAGTTACTTGAGGGAGCAGTACTTC. The rearrangement uses TRBV6-5 and TRBJ2-7; D is uncertain. The CDR3 sequence is 11 residues long. The V end was cut by 1 base, the J end by 7 bases, with 5 bases between. CDR1 and CDR2 from the germline V gene are MNHEY and SVGAGI.

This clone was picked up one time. The CDR3 is CASSLTSGSVNTQYF. For the CDR3, the DNA is TGTGCCAGCAGCCTTACTAGCGGGAGTGTGAATACGCAGTATTTT. V gene TRBV9 combines with J gene TRBJ2-3, with 11 bases fitting TRBD2. Germline loops: CDR1 SGDLS, CDR2 YYNGEE. The J segment lost 7 bases and the V segment lost 4 bases, leaving 8 bases of the junction unmatched. This CDR3 contains 15 residues.

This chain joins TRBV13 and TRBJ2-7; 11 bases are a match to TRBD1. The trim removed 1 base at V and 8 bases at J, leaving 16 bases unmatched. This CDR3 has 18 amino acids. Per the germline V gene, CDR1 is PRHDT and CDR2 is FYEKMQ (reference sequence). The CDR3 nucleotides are TGTGCCAGCAGCTTAGCTAGCAGAACCGCGGGACAGGGGGTAAAGCAGTACTTC. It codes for CASSLASRTAGQGVKQYF.

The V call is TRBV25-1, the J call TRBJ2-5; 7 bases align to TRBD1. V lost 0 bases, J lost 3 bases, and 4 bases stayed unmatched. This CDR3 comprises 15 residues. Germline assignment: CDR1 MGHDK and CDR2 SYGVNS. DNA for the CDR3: TGTGCCAGCAGTGAATATATCACAGGGGAAGAGACCCAGTACTTC. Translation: CASSEYITGEETQYF.

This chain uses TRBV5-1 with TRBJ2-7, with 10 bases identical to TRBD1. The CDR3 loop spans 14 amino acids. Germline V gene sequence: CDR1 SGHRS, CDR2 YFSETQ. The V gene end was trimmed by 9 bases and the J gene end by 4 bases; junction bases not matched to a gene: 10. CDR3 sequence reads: CATKLGTGVYEQYF. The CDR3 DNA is TGCGCCACAAAACTAGGGACAGGGGTTTACGAGCAGTACTTC.

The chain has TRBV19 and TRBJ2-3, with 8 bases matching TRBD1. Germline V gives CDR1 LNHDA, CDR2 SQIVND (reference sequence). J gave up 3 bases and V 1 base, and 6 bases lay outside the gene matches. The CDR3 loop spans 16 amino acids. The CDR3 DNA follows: TGTGCCAGTAGTATAGGAGTCCAGGGGGCGACAGATACGCAGTATTTT. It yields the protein CASSIGVQGATDTQYF.

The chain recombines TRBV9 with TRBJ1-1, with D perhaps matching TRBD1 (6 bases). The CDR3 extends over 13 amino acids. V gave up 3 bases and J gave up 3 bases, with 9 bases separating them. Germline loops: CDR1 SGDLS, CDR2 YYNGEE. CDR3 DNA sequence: TGTGCCAGCAGCGCAGGGGTGCACACTGAAGCTTTCTTT. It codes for CASSAGVHTEAFF.

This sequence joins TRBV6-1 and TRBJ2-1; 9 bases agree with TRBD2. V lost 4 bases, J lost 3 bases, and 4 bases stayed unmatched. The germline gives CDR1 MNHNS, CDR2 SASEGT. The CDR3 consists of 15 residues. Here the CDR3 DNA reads TGTGCCAGCAGTGGTGCTAGCGGGAACTACAATGAGCAGTTCTTC. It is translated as CASSGASGNYNEQFF.

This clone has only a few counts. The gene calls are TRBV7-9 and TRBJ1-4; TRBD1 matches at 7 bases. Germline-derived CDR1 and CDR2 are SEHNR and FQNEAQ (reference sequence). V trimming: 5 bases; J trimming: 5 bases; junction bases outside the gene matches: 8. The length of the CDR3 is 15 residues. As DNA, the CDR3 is TGTGCCAGCAGCGGGACCGACAGGGTAAATGAAAAACTGTTTTTT. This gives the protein CASSGTDRVNEKLFF.

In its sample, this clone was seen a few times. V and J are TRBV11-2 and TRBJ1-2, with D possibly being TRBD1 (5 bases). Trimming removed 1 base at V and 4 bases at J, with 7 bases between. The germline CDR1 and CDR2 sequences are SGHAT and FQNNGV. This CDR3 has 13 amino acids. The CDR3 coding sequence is TGTGCCAGCAGCTTAGCGAGGGGCTATGGCTACACCTTC. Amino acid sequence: CASSLARGYGYTF.

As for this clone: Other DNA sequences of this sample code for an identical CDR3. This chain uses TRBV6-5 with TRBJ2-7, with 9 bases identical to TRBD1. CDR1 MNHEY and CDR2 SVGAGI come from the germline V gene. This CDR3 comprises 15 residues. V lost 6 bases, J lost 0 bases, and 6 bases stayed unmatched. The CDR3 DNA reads TGTGCCAGCAGGCCCGGGACAGGGTCCTCCTACGAGCAGTACTTC. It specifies CASRPGTGSSYEQYF.

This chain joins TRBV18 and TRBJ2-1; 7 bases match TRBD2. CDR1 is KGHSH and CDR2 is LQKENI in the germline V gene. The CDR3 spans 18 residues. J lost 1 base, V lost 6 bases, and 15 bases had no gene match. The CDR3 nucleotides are TGTGCCAGCTCCCCCTCGCTAGCGGACCTATTGTCCTACAATGAGCAGTTCTTC. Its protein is CASSPSLADLLSYNEQFF.

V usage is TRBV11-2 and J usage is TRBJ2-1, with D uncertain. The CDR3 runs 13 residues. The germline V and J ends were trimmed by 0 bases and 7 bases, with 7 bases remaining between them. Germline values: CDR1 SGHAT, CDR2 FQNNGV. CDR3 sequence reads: CASSLDLLNEQFF. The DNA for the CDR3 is TGTGCCAGCAGCTTAGATCTCCTTAATGAGCAGTTCTTC.

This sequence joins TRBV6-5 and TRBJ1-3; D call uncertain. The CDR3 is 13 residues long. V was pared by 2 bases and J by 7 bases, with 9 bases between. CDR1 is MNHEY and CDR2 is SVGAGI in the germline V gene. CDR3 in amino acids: CASSYLLGNTIYF. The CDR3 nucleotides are TGTGCCAGCAGTTACCTGCTGGGGAACACCATATATTTT.

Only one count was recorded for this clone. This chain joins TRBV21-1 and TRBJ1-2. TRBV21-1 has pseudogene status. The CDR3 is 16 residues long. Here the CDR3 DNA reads TGTGCCAGCAAGTCCCCATTACTCTGGGACGACTATGGCTACACCTTC. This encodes CASKSPLLWDDYGYTF.

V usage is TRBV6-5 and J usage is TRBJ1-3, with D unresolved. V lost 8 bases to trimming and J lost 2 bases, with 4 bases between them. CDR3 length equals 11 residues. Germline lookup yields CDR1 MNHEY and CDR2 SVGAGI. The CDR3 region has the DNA TGTGCCAGCGGCACTGGAAACACCATATATTTT. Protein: CASGTGNTIYF.

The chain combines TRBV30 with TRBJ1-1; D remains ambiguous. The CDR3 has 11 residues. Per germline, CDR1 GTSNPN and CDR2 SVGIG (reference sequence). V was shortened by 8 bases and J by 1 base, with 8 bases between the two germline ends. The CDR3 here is CAAGENTEAFF. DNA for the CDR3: TGTGCCGCCGGGGAGAACACTGAAGCTTTCTTT.

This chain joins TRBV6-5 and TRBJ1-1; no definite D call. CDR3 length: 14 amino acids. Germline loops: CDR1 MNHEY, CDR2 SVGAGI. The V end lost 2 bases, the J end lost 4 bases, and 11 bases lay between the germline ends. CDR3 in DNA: TGTGCCAGCAGTTACACGAGGGTGGGCACTGAAGCTTTCTTT. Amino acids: CASSYTRVGTEAFF.

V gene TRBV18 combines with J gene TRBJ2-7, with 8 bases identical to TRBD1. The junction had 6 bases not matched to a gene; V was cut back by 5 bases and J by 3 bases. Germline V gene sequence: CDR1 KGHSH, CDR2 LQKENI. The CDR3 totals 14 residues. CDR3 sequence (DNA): TGTGCCAGCTCAACCGGACAGGGCAACTACGAGCAGTACTTC. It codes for CASSTGQGNYEQYF.